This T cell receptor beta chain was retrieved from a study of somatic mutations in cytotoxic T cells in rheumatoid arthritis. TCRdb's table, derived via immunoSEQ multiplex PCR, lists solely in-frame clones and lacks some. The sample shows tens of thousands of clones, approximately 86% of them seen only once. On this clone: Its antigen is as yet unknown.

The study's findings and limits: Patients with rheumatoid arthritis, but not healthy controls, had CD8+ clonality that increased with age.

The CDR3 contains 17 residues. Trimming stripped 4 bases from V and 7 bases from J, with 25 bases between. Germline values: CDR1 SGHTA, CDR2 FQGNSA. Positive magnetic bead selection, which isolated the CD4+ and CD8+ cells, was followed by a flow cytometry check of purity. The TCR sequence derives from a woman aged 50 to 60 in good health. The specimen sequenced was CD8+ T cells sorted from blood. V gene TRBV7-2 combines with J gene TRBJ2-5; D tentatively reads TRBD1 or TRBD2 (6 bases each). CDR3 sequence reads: CASSSRGDRVGSGTQYF. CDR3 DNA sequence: TGTGCCAGCAGCTCTAGGGGGGACCGCGTAGGGAGCGGGACCCAGTACTTC.